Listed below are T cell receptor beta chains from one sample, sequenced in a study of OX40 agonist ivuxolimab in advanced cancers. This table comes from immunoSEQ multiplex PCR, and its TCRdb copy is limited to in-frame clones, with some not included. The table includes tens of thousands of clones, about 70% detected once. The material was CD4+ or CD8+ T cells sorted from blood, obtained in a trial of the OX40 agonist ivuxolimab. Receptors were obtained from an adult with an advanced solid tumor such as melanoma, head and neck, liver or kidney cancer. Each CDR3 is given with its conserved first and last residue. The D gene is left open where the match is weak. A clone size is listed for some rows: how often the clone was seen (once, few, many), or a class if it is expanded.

CDR3 DNA: TGTGCCAGCAGCGGGGGGACAGGGTGGGACGAGCAGTACTTC
CDR3 protein: CASSGGTGWDEQYF
J gene: TRBJ2-7
V gene: TRBV7-9
D gene: TRBD1
clone size: -
CDR3 length: 14

CDR3 DNA: TGTGCCAGCAGTCCGGACGGTAGCAATCAGCCCCAGCATTTT
CDR3 protein: CASSPDGSNQPQHF
J gene: TRBJ1-5
V gene: TRBV6-5
D gene: -
clone size: -
CDR3 length: 14

CDR3 DNA: TGTGCCAGCAGCCCCGTTGTGGGGGGGCGTGCCGGGGAGCTGTTTTTT
CDR3 protein: CASSPVVGGRAGELFF
J gene: TRBJ2-2
V gene: TRBV14
D gene: -
clone size: once
CDR3 length: 16

CDR3 DNA: TGTGCCAGCAGCTTAGATCCTGGTGGGGCAAGCTCCTACGAGCAGTACTTC
CDR3 protein: CASSLDPGGASSYEQYF
J gene: TRBJ2-7
V gene: TRBV7-2
D gene: -
clone size: once
CDR3 length: 17

CDR3 DNA: TGCAGCGTTGAAGATTGGGACGGTTCCTACGAGCAGTACTTC
CDR3 protein: CSVEDWDGSYEQYF
J gene: TRBJ2-7
V gene: TRBV29-1
D gene: -
clone size: -
CDR3 length: 14

CDR3 DNA: TGTGCCAGCAGCCCTCGGGAGAATCAGCCCCAGCATTTT
CDR3 protein: CASSPRENQPQHF
J gene: TRBJ1-5
V gene: TRBV7-6
D gene: -
clone size: -
CDR3 length: 13

CDR3 DNA: TGTGCCAGCAGCGAGGGGTGGGGAAACACCGGGGAGCTGTTTTTT
CDR3 protein: CASSEGWGNTGELFF
J gene: TRBJ2-2
V gene: TRBV6-5
D gene: -
clone size: -
CDR3 length: 15

CDR3 DNA: TGTGCCAGCAGCCCCCCGCTGACAGGTTCCTACGAGCAGTACTTC
CDR3 protein: CASSPPLTGSYEQYF
J gene: TRBJ2-7
V gene: TRBV7-9
D gene: -
clone size: -
CDR3 length: 15

CDR3 DNA: TGTGCCAGCAGTTCCGGGACAGGGAACTACTATGGCTACACCTTC
CDR3 protein: CASSSGTGNYYGYTF
J gene: TRBJ1-2
V gene: TRBV11-1
D gene: TRBD1
clone size: -
CDR3 length: 15

CDR3 DNA: TGCGCCAGCAGCCAGGCAGGGGGGACCCTAGACACCATATATTTT
CDR3 protein: CASSQAGGTLDTIYF
J gene: TRBJ1-3
V gene: TRBV4-1
D gene: TRBD1
clone size: -
CDR3 length: 15

CDR3 DNA: TGTGCCAGCAGCTTAGCACGGATGACAGGGGATGGCTACACCTTC
CDR3 protein: CASSLARMTGDGYTF
J gene: TRBJ1-2
V gene: TRBV7-9
D gene: TRBD1
clone size: -
CDR3 length: 15

CDR3 DNA: TGTGCCAGCAGACAGGGAGTCGATGAAAAACTGTTTTTT
CDR3 protein: CASRQGVDEKLFF
J gene: TRBJ1-4
V gene: TRBV25-1
D gene: -
clone size: -
CDR3 length: 13

CDR3 DNA: TGTGCTAGTGGTCCCGGGTGGCAGGGTCTCAACGAGCAGTACTTC
CDR3 protein: CASGPGWQGLNEQYF
J gene: TRBJ2-7
V gene: TRBV12-5
D gene: -
clone size: once
CDR3 length: 15

CDR3 DNA: TGCGCCAGCAGCCGGGCCCCATCTAGCAATCAGCCCCAGCATTTT
CDR3 protein: CASSRAPSSNQPQHF
J gene: TRBJ1-5
V gene: TRBV10-2
D gene: -
clone size: -
CDR3 length: 15

CDR3 DNA: TGTGCCAGCAGCCCCCCGGGGGTAGCGGGGGGCACAGATACGCAGTATTTT
CDR3 protein: CASSPPGVAGGTDTQYF
J gene: TRBJ2-3
V gene: TRBV5-4
D gene: TRBD2
clone size: -
CDR3 length: 17